This T cell receptor (beta chain) was recorded in a study of T cell responses to AZD1222 COVID-19 vaccine. Study results and limitations: Clonal diversity was possibly underestimated, and white British individuals and females predominated among donors. Variant regions that are unmutated are reportedly the target of nearly half of spike-specific TCRs. Baseline testing showed seropositivity in only six AZD1222 recipients. Following two doses of AZD1222, Spike-specific TCR breadth and depth rose.

In the case of this clone: Its antigen is as yet unknown.

Libraries were prepared by immunoSEQ multiplex PCR; TCRdb keeps only in-frame clonotypes and omits some of them. The data contain 85,000 to 90,000 clones, roughly 90% of them singletons. Germline values: CDR1 LNHDA, CDR2 SQIVND (reference sequence). The V end was cut by 5 bases, the J end by 9 bases, with 9 bases between. This CDR3 contains 11 residues. This TCR was recovered from an adult in good health. J is TRBJ2-3 and V is TRBV19; D might be TRBD2 (6 bases). The sequenced sample was peripheral blood, obtained on day 0 of AZD1222 vaccination. This CDR3 reads CASSERATQYF. CDR3 DNA sequence: TGTGCCAGTAGTGAGCGGGCCACGCAGTATTTT.